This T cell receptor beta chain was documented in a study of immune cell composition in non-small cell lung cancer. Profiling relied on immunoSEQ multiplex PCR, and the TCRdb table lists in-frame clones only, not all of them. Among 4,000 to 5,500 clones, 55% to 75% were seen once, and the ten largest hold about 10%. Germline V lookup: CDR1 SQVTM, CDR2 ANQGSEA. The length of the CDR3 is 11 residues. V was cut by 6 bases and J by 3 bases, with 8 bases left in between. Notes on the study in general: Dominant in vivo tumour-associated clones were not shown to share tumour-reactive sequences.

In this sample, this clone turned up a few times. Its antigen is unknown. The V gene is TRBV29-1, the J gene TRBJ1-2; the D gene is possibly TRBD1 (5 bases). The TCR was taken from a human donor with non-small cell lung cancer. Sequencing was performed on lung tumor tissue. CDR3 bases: TGCAGCGTAGGAGGGGACTATGGCTACACCTTC. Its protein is CSVGGDYGYTF.